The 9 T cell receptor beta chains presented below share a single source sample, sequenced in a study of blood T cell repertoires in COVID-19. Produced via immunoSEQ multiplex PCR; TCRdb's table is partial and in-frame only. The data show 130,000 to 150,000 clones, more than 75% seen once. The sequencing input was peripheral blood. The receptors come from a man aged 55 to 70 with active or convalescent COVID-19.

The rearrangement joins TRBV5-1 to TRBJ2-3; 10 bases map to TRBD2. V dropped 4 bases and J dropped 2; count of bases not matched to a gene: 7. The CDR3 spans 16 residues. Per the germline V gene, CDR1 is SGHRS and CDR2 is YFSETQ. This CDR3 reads CASSQRLAGPTDTQYF. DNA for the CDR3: TGCGCCAGCAGCCAGAGACTAGCGGGCCCCACAGATACGCAGTATTTT.

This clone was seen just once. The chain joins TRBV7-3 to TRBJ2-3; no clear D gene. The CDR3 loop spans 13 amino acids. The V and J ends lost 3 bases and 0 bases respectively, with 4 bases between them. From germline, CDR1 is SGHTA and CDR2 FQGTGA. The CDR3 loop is CASSLESTDTQYF. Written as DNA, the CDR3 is TGTGCCAGCAGCTTGGAGAGCACAGATACGCAGTATTTT.

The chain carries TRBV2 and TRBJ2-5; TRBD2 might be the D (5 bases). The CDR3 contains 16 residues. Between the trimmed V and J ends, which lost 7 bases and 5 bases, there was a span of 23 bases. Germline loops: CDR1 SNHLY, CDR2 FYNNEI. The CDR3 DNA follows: TGTGCCAGCATTCCCGAACTGCACGGGCGAGGGGAGACCCAGTACTTC. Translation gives CASIPELHGRGETQYF.

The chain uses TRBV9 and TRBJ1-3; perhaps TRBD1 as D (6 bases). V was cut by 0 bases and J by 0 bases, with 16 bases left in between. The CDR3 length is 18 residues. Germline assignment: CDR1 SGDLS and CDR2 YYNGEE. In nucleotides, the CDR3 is TGTGCCAGCAGCGTAGATTGGGGAGGGGACATCTCTGGAAACACCATATATTTT. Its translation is CASSVDWGGDISGNTIYF.

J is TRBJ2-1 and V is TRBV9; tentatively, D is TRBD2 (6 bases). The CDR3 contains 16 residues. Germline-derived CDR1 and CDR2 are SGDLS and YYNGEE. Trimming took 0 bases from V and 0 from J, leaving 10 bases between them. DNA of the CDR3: TGTGCCAGCAGCGTAGAAGCGGGTATCTCCTACAATGAGCAGTTCTTC. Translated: CASSVEAGISYNEQFF.

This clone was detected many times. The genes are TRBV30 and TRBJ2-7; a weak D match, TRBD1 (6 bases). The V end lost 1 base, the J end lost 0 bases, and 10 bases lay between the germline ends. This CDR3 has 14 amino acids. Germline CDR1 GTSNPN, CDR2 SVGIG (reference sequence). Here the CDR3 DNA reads TGTGCCTGGAGTGGGGGGACACACTCCTACGAGCAGTACTTC. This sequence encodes CAWSGGTHSYEQYF.

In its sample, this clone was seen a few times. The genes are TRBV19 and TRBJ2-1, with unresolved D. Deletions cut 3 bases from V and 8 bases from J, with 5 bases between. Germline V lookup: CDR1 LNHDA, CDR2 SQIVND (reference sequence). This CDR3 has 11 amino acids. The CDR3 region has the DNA TGTGCCAGTAGTATCCTCTATGAGCAGTTCTTC. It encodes CASSILYEQFF.

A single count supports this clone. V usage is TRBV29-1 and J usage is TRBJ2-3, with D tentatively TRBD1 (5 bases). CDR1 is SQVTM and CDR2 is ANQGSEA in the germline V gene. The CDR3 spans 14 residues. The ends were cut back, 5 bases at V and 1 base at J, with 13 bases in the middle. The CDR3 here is CSVQRPRGTDTQYF. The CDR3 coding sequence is TGCAGCGTTCAAAGGCCCAGGGGCACAGATACGCAGTATTTT.

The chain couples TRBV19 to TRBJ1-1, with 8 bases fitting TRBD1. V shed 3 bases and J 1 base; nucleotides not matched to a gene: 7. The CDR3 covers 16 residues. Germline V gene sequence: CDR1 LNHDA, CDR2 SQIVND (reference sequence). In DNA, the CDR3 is TGTGCCAGTAGTATCAAGGCGGGGACAGGGAACACTGAAGCTTTCTTT. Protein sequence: CASSIKAGTGNTEAFF.